The sequence of this T cell receptor (beta chain) was determined in a study of blood T cell repertoires in COVID-19. Overall study context: COVID-19 samples, acute and convalescent, were from the United States, Italy and Spain. T cells, B-cell-depleted T cells, or PBMCs provided the cDNA or gDNA that served as material.

CDR1 is KGHDR and CDR2 is SFDVKD in the germline V gene. The CDR3 has 14 residues. V lost 0 bases to trimming and J lost 10 bases; unmatched junction nucleotides: 5. The authors' processing: By means of reference gene primer amplification, nucleated cell counts were estimated. Assay used: immunoSEQ multiplex PCR; TCRdb lists only in-frame clones, some missing. The V and J calls and the clone size are those of that table, but D and trimming were determined from the DNA. The sample holds 300,000 to 400,000 clones, about 90% seen once. The rearrangement joins TRBV24-1 to TRBJ2-1; 7 bases are a match to TRBD2. The sequenced material came from peripheral blood. This sequence was found in a young woman who had recovered from COVID-19. The CDR3 bases are TGTGCCACCAGTGATTTGTTGGCGGGAGCCGAGCAGTTCTTC. It is translated as CATSDLLAGAEQFF.